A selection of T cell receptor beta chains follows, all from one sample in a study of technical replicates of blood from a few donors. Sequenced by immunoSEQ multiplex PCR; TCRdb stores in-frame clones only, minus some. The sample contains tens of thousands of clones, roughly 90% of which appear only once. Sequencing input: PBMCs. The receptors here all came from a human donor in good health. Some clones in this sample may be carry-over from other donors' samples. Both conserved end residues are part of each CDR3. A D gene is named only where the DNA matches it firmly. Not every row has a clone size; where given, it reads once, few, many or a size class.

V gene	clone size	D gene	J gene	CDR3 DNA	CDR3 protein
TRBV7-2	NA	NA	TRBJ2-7	TGTGCCAGCAGCGCACAGGGTCAAGGGGAGCAGTACTTC	CASSAQGQGEQYF
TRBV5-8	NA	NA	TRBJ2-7	TGTGCCAGCAGCTTGGGAGGGGACTCCTTCTACGAGCAGTACTTC	CASSLGGDSFYEQYF
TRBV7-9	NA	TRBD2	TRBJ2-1	TGTGCCAGCAGCTTAAGTGGGACTAGTTTCGATGAGCAGTTCTTC	CASSLSGTSFDEQFF
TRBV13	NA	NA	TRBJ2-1	TGTGCCAGCAGCTCGCCCGGGATACTGGGCCCTGAGGACAATGAGCAGTTCTTC	CASSSPGILGPEDNEQFF
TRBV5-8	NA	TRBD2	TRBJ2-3	TGTGCCAGCAGCTTTGAACTAGCGTTAACAGATACGCAGTATTTT	CASSFELALTDTQYF
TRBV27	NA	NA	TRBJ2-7	TGTGCCAGCAGTTCCCCTGGCCTCTACGAGCAGTACTTC	CASSSPGLYEQYF
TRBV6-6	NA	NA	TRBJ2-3	TGTGCTAGCGGGGACAGGGCTGTCGGTACGCAGTATTTT	CASGDRAVGTQYF
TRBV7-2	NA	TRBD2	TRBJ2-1	TGTGCCAGCAGCTTAGGTAGCGGGGGGGCCGGACGTGAGCAGTTCTTC	CASSLGSGGAGREQFF
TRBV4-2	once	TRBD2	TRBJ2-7	TGTGCCAGCAGCCATGGGCTGCTAGCGGGAGGGGATAGCGAGCAGTACTTC	CASSHGLLAGGDSEQYF
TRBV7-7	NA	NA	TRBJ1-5	TGTGCCAGCAGCGACCAGGGCAGGTATAGCAATCAGCCCCAGCATTTT	CASSDQGRYSNQPQHF
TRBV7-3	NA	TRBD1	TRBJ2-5	TGTGCCAGCAGCCCGAGGACAGGGACGGTGGAGACCCAGTACTTC	CASSPRTGTVETQYF
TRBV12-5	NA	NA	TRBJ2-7	TGTGCTAGTGGGATTAGCACTACTTCCGCCTACGAGCAGTACTTC	CASGISTTSAYEQYF
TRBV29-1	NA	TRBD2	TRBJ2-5	TGCAGCGCTCATCCGGGGGGTGTGGAGACCCAGTACTTC	CSAHPGGVETQYF
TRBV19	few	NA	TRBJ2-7	TGTGCCAGTGGCGATCGGGAGTACGAGCAGTACTTC	CASGDREYEQYF
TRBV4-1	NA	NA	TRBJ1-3	TGCGCCAGCAGACCTACAGGGTGGAACACCATATATTTT	CASRPTGWNTIYF
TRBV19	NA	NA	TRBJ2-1	TGTGCCAGCGGATACTACCGAGAGGAGCAGTTCTTC	CASGYYREEQFF
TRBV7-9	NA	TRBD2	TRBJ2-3	TGTGCCAGCAGCTATCTAGCGGGGGGACCCACAGATACGCAGTATTTT	CASSYLAGGPTDTQYF
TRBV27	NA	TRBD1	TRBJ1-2	TGTGCCAGCAGTCTACAGGGGTATGGCTACACCTTC	CASSLQGYGYTF